This TCR beta chain was recorded in a study of beta chain features in type 1 diabetes. Worth noting for this clone: Its antigen is as yet unknown.

The authors sorted CD4+ naive, central memory, regulatory and stem cell-like memory cells via CD45RO/CCR7/CD25/CD127/CD95/CD27. Purity (above 95%) was reached by all sorted populations. The CDR3 consists of 13 residues. Germline CDR1 SQVTM, CDR2 ANQGSEA. V dropped 4 bases and J dropped 5; count of bases not matched to a gene: 3. General study findings and limits: The similarity of naive, central memory and Treg TCRB repertoires appeared greater among patients than among healthy donors.

The investigators reverse transcribed all of the isolated RNA, so they sequenced expressed TCRB transcripts. Generated by immunoSEQ multiplex PCR, the TCRdb table keeps only in-frame clones and is missing some. Of 150,000 to 160,000 clones listed, approximately 12% are singletons. The clonotype was recovered from a man in his late teens or twenties in good health. The chain employs TRBV29-1 and TRBJ2-3, with 10 bases lining up with TRBD1. Material for sequencing was central memory CD4+ T cells from blood. Here the CDR3 reads CSVGQGAGDTQYF. The CDR3 bases are TGCAGCGTTGGACAGGGGGCAGGAGATACGCAGTATTTT.